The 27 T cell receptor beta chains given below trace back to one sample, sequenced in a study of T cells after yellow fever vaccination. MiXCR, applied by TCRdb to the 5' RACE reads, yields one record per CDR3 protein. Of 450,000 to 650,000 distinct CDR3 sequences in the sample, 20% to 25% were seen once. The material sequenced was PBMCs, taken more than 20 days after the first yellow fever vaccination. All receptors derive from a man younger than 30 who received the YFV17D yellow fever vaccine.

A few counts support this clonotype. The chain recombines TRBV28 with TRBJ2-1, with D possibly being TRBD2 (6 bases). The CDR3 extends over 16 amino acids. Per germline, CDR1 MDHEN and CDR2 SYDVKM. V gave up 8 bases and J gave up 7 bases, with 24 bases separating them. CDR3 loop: CASRPFSGSEGNEQFF. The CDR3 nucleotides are TGTGCCAGCCGACCATTTAGCGGCTCCGAGGGGAATGAGCAGTTCTTC.

The CDR3 is CASSKGQPSGNTIYF. The CDR3 DNA follows: TGCGCCAGCAGCAAAGGACAGCCCTCTGGAAACACCATATATTTT. This sequence joins TRBV5-1 and TRBJ1-3; tentatively, D is TRBD1 (6 bases). V lost 4 bases to trimming and J lost 0 bases, with 11 bases between them. From germline, CDR1 is SGHRS and CDR2 YFSETQ. The CDR3 is 15 amino acids. The variable domain in full, with the rest retrieved from reference TRBV5-1 and TRBJ1-3, is KAGVTQTPRYLIKTRGQQVTLSCSPISGHRSVSWYQQTPGQGLQFLFEYFSETQRNKGNFPGRFSGRQFSNSRSEMNVSTLELGDSALYLCASSKGQPSGNTIYFGEGSWLTVV.

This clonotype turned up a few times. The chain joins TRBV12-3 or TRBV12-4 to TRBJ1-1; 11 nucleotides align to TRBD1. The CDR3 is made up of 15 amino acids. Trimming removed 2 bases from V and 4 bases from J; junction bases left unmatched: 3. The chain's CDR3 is CASSLTGTGGTEAFF. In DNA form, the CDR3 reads TGTGCCAGCAGTTTAACCGGGACAGGGGGCACTGAAGCTTTCTTT.

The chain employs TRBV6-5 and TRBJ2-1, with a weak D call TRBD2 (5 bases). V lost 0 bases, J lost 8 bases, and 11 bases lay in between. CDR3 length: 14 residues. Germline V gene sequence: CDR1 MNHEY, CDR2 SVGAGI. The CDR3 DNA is TGTGCCAGCAGTTACTCGGCCCCGCGGGATGAGCAGTTCTTC. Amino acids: CASSYSAPRDEQFF.

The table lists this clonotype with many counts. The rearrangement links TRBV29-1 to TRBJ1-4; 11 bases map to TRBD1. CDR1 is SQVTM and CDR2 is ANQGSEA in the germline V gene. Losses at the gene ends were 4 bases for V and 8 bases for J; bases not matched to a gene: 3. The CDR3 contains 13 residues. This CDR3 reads CSVVGQGEEKLFF. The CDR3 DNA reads TGCAGCGTTGTGGGACAGGGGGAAGAAAAACTGTTTTTT.

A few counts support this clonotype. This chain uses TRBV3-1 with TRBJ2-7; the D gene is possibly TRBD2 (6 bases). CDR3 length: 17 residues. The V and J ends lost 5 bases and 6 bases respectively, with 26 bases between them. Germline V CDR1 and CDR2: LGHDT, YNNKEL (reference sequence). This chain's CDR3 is CASSAGLSSPVGVEQYF. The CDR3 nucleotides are TGTGCCAGCAGCGCCGGACTATCTAGCCCCGTCGGGGTCGAGCAGTACTTC.

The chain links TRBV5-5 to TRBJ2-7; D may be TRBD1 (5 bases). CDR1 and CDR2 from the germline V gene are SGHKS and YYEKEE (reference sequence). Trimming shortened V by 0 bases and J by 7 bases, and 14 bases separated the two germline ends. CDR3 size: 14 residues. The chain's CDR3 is CASSLDIRAEEQYF. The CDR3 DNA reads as TGTGCCAGCAGCTTGGATATCAGGGCGGAAGAGCAGTACTTC.

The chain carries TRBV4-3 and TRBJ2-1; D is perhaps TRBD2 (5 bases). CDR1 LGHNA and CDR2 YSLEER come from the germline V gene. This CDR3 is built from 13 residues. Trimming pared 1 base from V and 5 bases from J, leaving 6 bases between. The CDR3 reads CASSQGTDNEQFF. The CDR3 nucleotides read TGCGCCAGCAGCCAAGGGACTGACAATGAGCAGTTCTTC.

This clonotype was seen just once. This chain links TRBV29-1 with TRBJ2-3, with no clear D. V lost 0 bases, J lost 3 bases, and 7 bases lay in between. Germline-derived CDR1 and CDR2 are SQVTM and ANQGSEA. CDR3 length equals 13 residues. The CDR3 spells CSVEDQATDTQYF. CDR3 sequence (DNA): TGCAGCGTTGAAGATCAGGCTACAGATACGCAGTATTTT.

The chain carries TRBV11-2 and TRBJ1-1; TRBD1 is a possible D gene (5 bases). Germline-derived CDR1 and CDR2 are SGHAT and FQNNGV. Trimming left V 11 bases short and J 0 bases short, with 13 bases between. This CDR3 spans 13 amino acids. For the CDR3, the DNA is TGTGCCGGACGGGACTCATTGAACACTGAAGCTTTCTTT. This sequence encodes CAGRDSLNTEAFF.

CDR3 protein: CASSYGGSDGYTF. The CDR3 nucleotides read TGTGCCAGCAGTTACGGTGGAAGCGATGGCTACACCTTC. The V call is TRBV6-5, the J call TRBJ1-2; D unresolved. V was clipped by 2 bases and J by 6 bases, with 10 bases between them. The CDR3 has 13 residues. Per the germline V gene, CDR1 is MNHEY and CDR2 is SVGAGI.

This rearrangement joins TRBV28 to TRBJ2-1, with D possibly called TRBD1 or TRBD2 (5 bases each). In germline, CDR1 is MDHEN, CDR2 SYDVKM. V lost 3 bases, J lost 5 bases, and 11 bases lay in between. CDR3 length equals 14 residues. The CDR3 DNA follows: TGTGCCAGCAGTTTGGGGACCGTTAACAATGAGCAGTTCTTC. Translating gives CASSLGTVNNEQFF.

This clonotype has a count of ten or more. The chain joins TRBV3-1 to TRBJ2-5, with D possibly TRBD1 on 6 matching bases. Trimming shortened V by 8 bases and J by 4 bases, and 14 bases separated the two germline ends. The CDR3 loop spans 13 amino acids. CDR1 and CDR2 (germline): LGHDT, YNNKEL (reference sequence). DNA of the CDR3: TGTGCCAGCGGTATACAGGGTGGAGAGACCCAGTACTTC. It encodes CASGIQGGETQYF.

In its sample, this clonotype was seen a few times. The DNA of the CDR3 is TGCAGTGCTAGGGGTCTGGGAAATACCGGGGAGCTGTTTTTT. The encoded protein is CSARGLGNTGELFF. The chain has TRBV20-1 and TRBJ2-2; no firm D call. In germline, CDR1 is DFQATT, CDR2 SNEGSKA (reference sequence). The CDR3 contains 14 residues. V lost 3 bases to trimming and J lost 5 bases, with 13 bases between them.

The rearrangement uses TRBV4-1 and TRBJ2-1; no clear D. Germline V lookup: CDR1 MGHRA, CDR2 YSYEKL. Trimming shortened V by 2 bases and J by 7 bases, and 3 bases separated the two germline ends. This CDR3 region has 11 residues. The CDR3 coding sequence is TGCGCCAGCAGCCAACAAAATGAGCAGTTCTTC. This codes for CASSQQNEQFF.

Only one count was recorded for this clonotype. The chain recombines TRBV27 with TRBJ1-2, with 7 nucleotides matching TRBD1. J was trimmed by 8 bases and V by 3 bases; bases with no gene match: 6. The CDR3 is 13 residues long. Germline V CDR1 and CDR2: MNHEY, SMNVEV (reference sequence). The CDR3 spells CASSFNRGGGYTF. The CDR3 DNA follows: TGTGCCAGCAGTTTTAACAGGGGTGGCGGCTACACCTTC.

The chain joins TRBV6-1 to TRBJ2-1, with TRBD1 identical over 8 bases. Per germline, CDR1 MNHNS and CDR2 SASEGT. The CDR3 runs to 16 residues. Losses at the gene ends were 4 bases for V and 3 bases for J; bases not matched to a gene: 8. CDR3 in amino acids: CASSAQGAIFYNEQFF. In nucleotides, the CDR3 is TGTGCCAGCAGTGCCCAGGGGGCCATCTTCTACAATGAGCAGTTCTTC.

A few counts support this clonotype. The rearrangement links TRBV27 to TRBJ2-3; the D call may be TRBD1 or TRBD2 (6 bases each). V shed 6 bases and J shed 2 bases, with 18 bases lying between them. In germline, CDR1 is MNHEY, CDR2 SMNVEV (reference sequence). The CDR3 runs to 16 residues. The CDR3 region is CASSRDPGAHTDTQYF. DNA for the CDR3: TGTGCCAGCAGCCGCGACCCGGGGGCCCACACAGATACGCAGTATTTT.

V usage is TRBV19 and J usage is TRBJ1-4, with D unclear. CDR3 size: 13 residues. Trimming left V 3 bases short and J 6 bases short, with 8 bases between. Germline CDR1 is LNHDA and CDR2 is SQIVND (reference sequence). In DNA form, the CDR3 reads TGTGCCAGTAGTATTGATACAGATGAAAAACTGTTTTTT. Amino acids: CASSIDTDEKLFF.

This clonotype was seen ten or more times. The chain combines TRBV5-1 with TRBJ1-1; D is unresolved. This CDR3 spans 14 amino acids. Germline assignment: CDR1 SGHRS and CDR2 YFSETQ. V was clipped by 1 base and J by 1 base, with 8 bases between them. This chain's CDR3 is CASSLNGANTEAFF. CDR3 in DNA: TGCGCCAGCAGCTTGAACGGTGCGAACACTGAAGCTTTCTTT.

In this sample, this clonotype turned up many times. The CDR3 nucleotides read TGTGCCAGCAGCTTCACCCTAGCCAAAAACATTCAGTACTTC. This sequence encodes CASSFTLAKNIQYF. The V call is TRBV11-2, the J call TRBJ2-4; D is unresolved. The V and J ends lost 3 bases and 0 bases respectively, with 6 bases between them. The CDR3 totals 14 residues. Germline V gene lookup returns CDR1 SGHAT and CDR2 FQNNGV.

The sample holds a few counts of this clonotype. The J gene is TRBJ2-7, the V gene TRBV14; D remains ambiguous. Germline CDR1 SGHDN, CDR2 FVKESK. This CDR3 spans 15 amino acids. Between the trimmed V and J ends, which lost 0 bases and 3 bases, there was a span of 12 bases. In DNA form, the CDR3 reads TGTGCCAGCAGCCAAGATGTAGGGCAGCACTACGAGCAGTACTTC. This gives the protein CASSQDVGQHYEQYF. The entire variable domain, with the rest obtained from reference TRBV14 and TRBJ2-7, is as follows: EAGVTQFPSHSVIEKGQTVTLRCDPISGHDNLYWYRRVMGKEIKFLLHFVKESKQDESGMPNNRFLAERTGGTYSTLKVQPAELEDSGVYFCASSQDVGQHYEQYFGPGTRLTVT.

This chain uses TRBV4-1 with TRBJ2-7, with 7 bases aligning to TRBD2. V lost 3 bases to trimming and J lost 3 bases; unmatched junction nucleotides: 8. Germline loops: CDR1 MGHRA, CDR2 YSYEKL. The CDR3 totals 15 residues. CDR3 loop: CASSQVSGEIYEQYF. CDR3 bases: TGCGCCAGCAGCCAGGTCAGCGGGGAAATCTACGAGCAGTACTTC.

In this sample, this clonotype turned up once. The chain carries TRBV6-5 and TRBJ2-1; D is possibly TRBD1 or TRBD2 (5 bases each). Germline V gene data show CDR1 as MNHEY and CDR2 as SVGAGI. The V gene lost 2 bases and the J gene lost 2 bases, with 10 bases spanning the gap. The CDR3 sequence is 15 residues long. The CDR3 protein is CASSYRGTPYNEQFF. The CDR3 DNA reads TGTGCCAGCAGTTACCGAGGGACCCCCTACAATGAGCAGTTCTTC.

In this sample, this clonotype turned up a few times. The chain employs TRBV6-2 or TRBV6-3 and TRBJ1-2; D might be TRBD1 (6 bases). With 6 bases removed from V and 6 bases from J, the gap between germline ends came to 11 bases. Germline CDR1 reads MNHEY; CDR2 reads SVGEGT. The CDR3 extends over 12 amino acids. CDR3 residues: CASSHGGNGYTF. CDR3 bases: TGTGCCAGCAGCCACGGGGGCAATGGCTACACCTTC.

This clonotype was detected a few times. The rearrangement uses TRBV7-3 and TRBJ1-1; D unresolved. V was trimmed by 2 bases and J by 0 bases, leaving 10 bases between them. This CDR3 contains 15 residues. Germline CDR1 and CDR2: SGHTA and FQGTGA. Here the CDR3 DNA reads TGTGCCAGCAGCTTAGATTCTCAGATGAACACTGAAGCTTTCTTT. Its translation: CASSLDSQMNTEAFF.

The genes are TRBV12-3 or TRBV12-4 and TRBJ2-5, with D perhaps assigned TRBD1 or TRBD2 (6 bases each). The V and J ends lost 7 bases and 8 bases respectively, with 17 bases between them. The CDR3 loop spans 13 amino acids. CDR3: CASMILGGETQYF. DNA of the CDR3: TGTGCCAGCATGATTTTGGGGGGCGAAACCCAGTACTTC.